Each of the 4 T cell receptor beta chains below was sequenced from the same sample in a study of blood T cell repertoires in COVID-19. Sequenced by immunoSEQ multiplex PCR; TCRdb stores in-frame clones only, minus some. Of roughly 160,000 clones listed, more than 65% are singletons. The sequencing sample was made of PBMCs or T cells enriched from blood (not recorded which). These receptors originate from a man aged 50 to 60 who had recovered from COVID-19.

This rearrangement joins TRBV6-1 to TRBJ2-1; maybe TRBD2 (7 bases). CDR1 and CDR2 from the germline V gene are MNHNS and SASEGT. The CDR3 has 16 amino acids. V lost 2 bases, J lost 6 bases, and 17 bases lay in between. The CDR3 loop reads CASSELGTGRGNEQFF. The CDR3, as DNA: TGTGCCAGCAGTGAATTAGGAACAGGGAGGGGCAATGAGCAGTTCTTC.

This chain links TRBV25-1 with TRBJ1-1; possibly TRBD1 for D (6 bases). The CDR3 has 14 residues. The V gene's germline CDR1 is MGHDK and CDR2 SYGVNS. The V end lost 2 bases, the J end lost 4 bases, and 11 bases lay between the germline ends. CDR3 bases: TGTGCCAGCAGTGAAACAGGGTGGGGCACTGAAGCTTTCTTT. Protein sequence: CASSETGWGTEAFF.

This chain connects TRBV29-1 to TRBJ2-1; a possible D gene is TRBD1 (5 bases). CDR1 is SQVTM, CDR2 ANQGSEA, per germline. The CDR3 extends over 15 amino acids. V lost 4 bases, J lost 6 bases, and 19 bases lay in between. This CDR3 reads CSVGVFQGSGNEQFF. The CDR3 coding sequence is TGCAGCGTTGGCGTCTTTCAGGGATCGGGCAATGAGCAGTTCTTC.

The V and J genes are TRBV5-1 and TRBJ2-7, with a tentative D call TRBD2 (6 bases). Trimming stripped 5 bases from V and 2 bases from J, with 17 bases between. CDR3 length: 15 amino acids. Looked up from germline, CDR1 is SGHRS and CDR2 is YFSETQ. The CDR3 is CASRRGGAEPYEQYF. The DNA of the CDR3 is TGCGCCAGCAGAAGGGGCGGGGCAGAGCCCTACGAGCAGTACTTC.